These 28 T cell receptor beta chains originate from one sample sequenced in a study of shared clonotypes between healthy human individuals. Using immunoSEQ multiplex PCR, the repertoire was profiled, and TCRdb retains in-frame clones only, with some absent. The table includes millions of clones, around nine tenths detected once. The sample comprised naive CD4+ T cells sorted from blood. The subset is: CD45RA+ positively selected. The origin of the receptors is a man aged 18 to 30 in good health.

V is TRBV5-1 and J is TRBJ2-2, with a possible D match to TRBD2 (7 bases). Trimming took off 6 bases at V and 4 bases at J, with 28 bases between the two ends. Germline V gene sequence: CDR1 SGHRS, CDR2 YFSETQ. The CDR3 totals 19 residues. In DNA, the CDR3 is TGCGCCAGCACCCCTCGGCCGGGGGGCAGGTTCTTTAGCACCGGGGAGCTGTTTTTT. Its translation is CASTPRPGGRFFSTGELFF. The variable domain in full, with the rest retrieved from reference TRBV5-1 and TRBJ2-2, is KAGVTQTPRYLIKTRGQQVTLSCSPISGHRSVSWYQQTPGQGLQFLFEYFSETQRNKGNFPGRFSGRQFSNSRSEMNVSTLELGDSALYLCASTPRPGGRFFSTGELFFGEGSRLTVL.

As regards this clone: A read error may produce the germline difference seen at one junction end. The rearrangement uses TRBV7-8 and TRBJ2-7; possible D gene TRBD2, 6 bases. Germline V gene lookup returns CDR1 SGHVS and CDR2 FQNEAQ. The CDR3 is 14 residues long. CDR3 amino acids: CATSIGAGTYEQYF. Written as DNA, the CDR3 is TGTGCCACCAGCATTGGCGCGGGAACCTACGAGCAGTACTTC.

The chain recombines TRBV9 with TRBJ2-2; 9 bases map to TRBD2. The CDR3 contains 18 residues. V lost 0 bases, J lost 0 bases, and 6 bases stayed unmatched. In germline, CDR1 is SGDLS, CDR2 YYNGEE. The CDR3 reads CASSVVRLAGTNTGELFF. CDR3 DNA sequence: TGTGCCAGCAGCGTAGTCCGGCTAGCGGGGACGAACACCGGGGAGCTGTTTTTT.

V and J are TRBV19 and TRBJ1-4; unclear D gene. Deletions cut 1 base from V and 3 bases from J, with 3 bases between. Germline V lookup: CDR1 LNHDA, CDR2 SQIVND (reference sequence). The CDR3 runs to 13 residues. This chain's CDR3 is CASSIGPNEKLFF. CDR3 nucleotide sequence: TGTGCCAGTAGTATAGGGCCTAATGAAAAACTGTTTTTT.

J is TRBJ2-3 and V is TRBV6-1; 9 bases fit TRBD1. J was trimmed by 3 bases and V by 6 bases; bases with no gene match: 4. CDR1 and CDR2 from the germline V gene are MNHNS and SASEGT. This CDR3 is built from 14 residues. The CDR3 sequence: CASRWDRVTDTQYF. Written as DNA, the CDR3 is TGTGCCAGCAGATGGGACAGGGTAACAGATACGCAGTATTTT.

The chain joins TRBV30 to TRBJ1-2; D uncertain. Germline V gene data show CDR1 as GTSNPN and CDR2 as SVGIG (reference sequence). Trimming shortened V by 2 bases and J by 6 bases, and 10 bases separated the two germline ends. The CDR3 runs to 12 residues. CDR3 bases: TGTGCCTGGAGTTCCATCTCGGATGGCTACACCTTC. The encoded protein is CAWSSISDGYTF.

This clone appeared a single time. The CDR3 DNA follows: TGCGCCAGCAGCACGGGAGTCACAGATACGCAGTATTTT. Residues: CASSTGVTDTQYF. The chain combines TRBV5-1 with TRBJ2-3, with a tentative D call TRBD2 (6 bases). This CDR3 is 13 amino acids long. Germline V gene data show CDR1 as SGHRS and CDR2 as YFSETQ. V shed 4 bases and J shed 2 bases, with 8 bases lying between them.

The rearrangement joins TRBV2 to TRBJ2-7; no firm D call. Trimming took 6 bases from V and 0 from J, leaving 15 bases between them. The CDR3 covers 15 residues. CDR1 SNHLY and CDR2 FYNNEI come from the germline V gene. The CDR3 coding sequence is TGTGCCAGCAGCACGCTCTTGGGGAACTCCTACGAGCAGTACTTC. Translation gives CASSTLLGNSYEQYF.

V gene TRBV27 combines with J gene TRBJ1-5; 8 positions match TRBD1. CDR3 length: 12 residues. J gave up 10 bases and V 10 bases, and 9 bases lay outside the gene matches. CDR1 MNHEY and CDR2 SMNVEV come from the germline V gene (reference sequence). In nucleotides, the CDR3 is TGTGCCACCAGGACAGGGAGCGGTCCCCAGCATTTT. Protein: CATRTGSGPQHF.

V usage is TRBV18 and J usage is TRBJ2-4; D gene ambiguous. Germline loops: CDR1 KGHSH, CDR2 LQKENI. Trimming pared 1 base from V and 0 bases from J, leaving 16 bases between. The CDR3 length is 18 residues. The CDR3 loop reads CASSPLSLLAEAKNIQYF. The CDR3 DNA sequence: TGTGCCAGCTCACCACTAAGTCTCCTGGCCGAAGCCAAAAACATTCAGTACTTC.

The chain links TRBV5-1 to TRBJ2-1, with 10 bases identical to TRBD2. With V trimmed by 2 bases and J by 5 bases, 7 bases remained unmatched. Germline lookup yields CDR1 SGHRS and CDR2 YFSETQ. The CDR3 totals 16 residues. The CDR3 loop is CASSLGVGLADNEQFF. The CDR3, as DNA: TGCGCCAGCAGCTTAGGGGTTGGACTAGCGGACAATGAGCAGTTCTTC.

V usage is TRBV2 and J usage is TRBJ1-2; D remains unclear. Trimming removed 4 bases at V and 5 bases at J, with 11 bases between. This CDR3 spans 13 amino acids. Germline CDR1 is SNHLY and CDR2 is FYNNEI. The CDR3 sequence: CASSGEGGYGYTF. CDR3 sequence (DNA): TGTGCCAGCAGTGGCGAGGGTGGGTATGGCTACACCTTC.

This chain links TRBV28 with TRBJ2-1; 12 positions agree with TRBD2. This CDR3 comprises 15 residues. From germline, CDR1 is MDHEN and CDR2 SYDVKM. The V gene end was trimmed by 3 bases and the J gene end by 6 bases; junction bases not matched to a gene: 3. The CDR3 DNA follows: TGTGCCAGCAGTTTTCTAGCGGGGGGGCCCAATGAGCAGTTCTTC. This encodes CASSFLAGGPNEQFF.

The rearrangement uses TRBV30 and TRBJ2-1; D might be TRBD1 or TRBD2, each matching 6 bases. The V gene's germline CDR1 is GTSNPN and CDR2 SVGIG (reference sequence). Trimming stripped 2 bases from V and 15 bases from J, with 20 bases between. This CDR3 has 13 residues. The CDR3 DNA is TGTGCCTGGAGTCCGTCGGGGGCTTCTTTTCCGTTCTTC. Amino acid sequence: CAWSPSGASFPFF.

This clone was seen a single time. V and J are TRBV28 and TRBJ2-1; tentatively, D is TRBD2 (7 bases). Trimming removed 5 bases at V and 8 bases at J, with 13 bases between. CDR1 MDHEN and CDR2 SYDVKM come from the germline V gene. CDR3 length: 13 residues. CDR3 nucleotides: TGTGCCAGCAGTGCGAGGGGGGGGGATGAGCAGTTCTTC. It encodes CASSARGGDEQFF.

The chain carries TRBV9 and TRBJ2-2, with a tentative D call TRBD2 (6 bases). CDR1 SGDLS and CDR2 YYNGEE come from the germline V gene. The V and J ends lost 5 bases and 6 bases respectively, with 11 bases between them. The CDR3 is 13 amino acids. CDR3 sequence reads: CASSRWEAGELFF. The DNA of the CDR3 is TGTGCCAGCAGTCGCTGGGAGGCCGGGGAGCTGTTTTTT.

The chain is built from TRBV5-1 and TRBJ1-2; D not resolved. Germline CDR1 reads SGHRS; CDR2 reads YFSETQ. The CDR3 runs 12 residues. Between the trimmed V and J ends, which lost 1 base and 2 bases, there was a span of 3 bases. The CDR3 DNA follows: TGCGCCAGCAGCTTGATGAACTATGGCTACACCTTC. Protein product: CASSLMNYGYTF.

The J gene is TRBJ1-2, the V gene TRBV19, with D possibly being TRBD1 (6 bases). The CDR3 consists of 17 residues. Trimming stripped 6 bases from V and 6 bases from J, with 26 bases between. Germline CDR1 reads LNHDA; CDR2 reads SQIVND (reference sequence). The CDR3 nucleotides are TGTGCCAGTAGAGCTACAGGGTCCTCAGGAACTTTTGATGGCTACACCTTC. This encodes CASRATGSSGTFDGYTF.

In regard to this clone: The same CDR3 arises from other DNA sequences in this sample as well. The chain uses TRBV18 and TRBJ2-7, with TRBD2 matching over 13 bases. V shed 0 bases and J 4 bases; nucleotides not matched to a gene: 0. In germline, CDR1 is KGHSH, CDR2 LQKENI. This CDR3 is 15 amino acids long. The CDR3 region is CASSPPTSGGYEQYF. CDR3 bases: TGTGCCAGCTCACCACCGACTAGCGGGGGGTACGAGCAGTACTTC.

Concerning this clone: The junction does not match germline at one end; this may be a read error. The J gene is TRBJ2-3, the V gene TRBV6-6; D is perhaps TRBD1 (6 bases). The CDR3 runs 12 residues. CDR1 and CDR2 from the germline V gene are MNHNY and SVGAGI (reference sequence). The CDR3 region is CAISRTEVTQYF. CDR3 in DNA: TGTGCCATCAGTAGGACAGAAGTTACGCAGTATTTT.

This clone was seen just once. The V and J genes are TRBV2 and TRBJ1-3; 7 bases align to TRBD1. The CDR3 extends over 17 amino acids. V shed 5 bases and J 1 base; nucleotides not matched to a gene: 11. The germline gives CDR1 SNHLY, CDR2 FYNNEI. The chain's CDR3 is CASSLSRDRVSGNTIYF. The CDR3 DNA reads TGTGCCAGCAGTCTTTCTCGGGACAGAGTTTCTGGAAACACCATATATTTT.

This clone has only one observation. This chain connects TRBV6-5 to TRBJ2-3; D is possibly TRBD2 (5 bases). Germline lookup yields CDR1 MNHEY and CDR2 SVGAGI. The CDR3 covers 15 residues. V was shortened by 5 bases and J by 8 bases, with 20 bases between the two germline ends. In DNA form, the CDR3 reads TGTGCCAGCAGTCGCCGGGATCTTCGATCGGGTACGCAGTATTTT. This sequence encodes CASSRRDLRSGTQYF.

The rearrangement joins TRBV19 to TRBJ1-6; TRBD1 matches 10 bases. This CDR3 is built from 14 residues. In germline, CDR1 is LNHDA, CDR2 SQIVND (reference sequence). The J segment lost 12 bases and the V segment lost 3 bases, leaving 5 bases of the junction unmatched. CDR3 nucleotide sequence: TGTGCCAGTAGTATCGGGACAGGGGACGGACCCCTCCACTTT. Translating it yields CASSIGTGDGPLHF.

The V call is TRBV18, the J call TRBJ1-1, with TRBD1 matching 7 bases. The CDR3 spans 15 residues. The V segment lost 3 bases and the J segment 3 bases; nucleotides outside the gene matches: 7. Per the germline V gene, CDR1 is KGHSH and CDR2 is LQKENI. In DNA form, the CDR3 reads TGTGCCAGCTCACCCCGTATAGGGGGCGACACTGAAGCTTTCTTT. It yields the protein CASSPRIGGDTEAFF.

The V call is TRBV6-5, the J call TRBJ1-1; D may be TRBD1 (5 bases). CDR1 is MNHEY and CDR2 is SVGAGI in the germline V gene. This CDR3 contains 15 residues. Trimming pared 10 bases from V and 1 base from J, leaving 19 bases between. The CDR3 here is CATNRWGRGNTEAFF. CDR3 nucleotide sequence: TGTGCCACCAACCGGTGGGGAAGGGGGAACACTGAAGCTTTCTTT.

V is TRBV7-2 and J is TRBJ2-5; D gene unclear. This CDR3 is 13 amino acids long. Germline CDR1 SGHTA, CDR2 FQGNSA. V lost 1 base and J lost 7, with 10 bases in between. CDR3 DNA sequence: TGTGCCAGCAGCTTAGATGGCACGACGACCCAGTACTTC. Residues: CASSLDGTTTQYF.

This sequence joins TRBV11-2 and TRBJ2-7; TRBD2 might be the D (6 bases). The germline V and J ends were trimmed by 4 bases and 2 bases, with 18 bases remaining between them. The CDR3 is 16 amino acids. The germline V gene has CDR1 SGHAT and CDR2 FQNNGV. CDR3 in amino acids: CASSSLYGTEPYEQYF. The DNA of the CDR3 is TGTGCCAGCAGCTCTTTATATGGGACTGAACCCTACGAGCAGTACTTC.

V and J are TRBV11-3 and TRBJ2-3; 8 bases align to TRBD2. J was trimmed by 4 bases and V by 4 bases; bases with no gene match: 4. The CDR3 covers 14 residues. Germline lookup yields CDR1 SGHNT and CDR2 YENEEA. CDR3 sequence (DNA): TGTGCCAGCAGCTCGGGGGGGGTCGCAGATACGCAGTATTTT. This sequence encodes CASSSGGVADTQYF.